This is a list of T cell receptor beta chains from one sample in a study of T-cell memory formation after mild COVID-19. TCRdb reanalysed the 5' RACE reads using MiXCR and keeps one entry per CDR3 protein. The sample consists of a few hundred thousand distinct CDR3 sequences, less than 25% of them appearing once. Input material: PBMCs or a T cell subset sorted from them (not recorded which). The origin of the receptors is an adult woman who had mild COVID-19 (a few samples of this study predate the infection). Cell type and time point are not known. Each CDR3 is given with its conserved first and last residue. The order of the fields is CDR3 protein, CDR3 DNA, D gene, CDR3 length, V gene, J gene, clone size. The D gene is left open where the match is weak. Clone size is not always given. Where it is, it says once, few, many or a class for expanded clones.

CASSLAWTSYEQYF	TGTGCCAGCAGCTTAGCATGGACTTCCTACGAGCAGTACTTC	-	14	TRBV7-6	TRBJ2-7	few
CASRRLAGLRQETQYF	TGTGCCAGCAGAAGACTAGCGGGATTGAGGCAAGAGACCCAGTACTTC	TRBD2	16	TRBV7-2	TRBJ2-5	few
CASSSPLVLGGTDTQYF	TGTGCCAGCAGCTCCCCCTTAGTCCTAGGAGGCACAGATACGCAGTATTTT	-	17	TRBV7-9	TRBJ2-3	-
CSAAGTSGFHEQYF	TGCAGTGCTGCCGGGACTAGCGGGTTTCACGAGCAGTACTTC	TRBD2	14	TRBV20-1	TRBJ2-7	few
CASEAGGPGNTQYF	TGTGCCAGCGAGGCGGGAGGTCCGGGTAATACGCAGTATTTT	TRBD2	14	TRBV2	TRBJ2-3	few
CASSLGGHEREKLFF	TGCGCCAGCAGCTTGGGGGGACATGAGAGGGAAAAACTGTTTTTT	-	15	TRBV5-1	TRBJ1-4	-
CASTRDAREEFF	TGTGCCAGCACCCGGGACGCGCGGGAGGAGTTCTTC	TRBD2	12	TRBV12-3/TRBV12-4	TRBJ2-1	-
CAWDSNGYTF	TGTGCCTGGGACAGTAATGGCTACACCTTC	-	10	TRBV30	TRBJ1-2	-
CASSHLTGFYGYTF	TGTGCCAGCAGCCACCTCACAGGGTTTTATGGCTACACCTTC	-	14	TRBV3-1	TRBJ1-2	-
CASSPWRVSEQYF	TGTGCCAGCAGCCCCTGGCGGGTCTCCGAGCAGTATTTT	-	13	TRBV7-2	TRBJ2-3	few
CASREGVDFQGHQPQHF	TGTGCCAGCAGAGAAGGGGTGGACTTCCAGGGCCATCAGCCCCAGCATTTT	-	17	TRBV2	TRBJ1-5	-
CASSSGAGQGESYGYTF	TGTGCCAGCAGTTCGGGGGCGGGACAGGGGGAGAGCTATGGCTACACCTTC	TRBD1	17	TRBV12-3/TRBV12-4	TRBJ1-2	few
CASSPLEGDTEAFF	TGTGCCAGCAGCCCACTGGAGGGAGATACTGAAGCTTTCTTT	-	14	TRBV4-2	TRBJ1-1	few
CASSLSSGELFF	TGTGCCAGCAGTTTAAGTTCCGGGGAGCTGTTTTTT	-	12	TRBV12-3/TRBV12-4	TRBJ2-2	few
CASSKAMSSGQGVAYEQYF	TGTGCCAGCAGCAAAGCCATGTCCTCGGGACAGGGTGTCGCCTACGAGCAGTACTTC	-	19	TRBV21-1	TRBJ2-7	-
CASGLVILGGQRLLNYGYTF	TGTGCTAGTGGTTTGGTAATCCTGGGGGGACAGCGACTTCTGAACTATGGCTACACCTTC	TRBD1	20	TRBV12-5	TRBJ1-2	-
CASGLVPGTVLMNTEAFF	TGTGCTAGTGGTTTGGTGCCCGGGACAGTCCTCATGAACACTGAAGCTTTCTTT	TRBD1	18	TRBV12-5	TRBJ1-1	-
CASSQMSRQPQHF	TGCGCCAGCAGCCAAATGTCCCGTCAGCCCCAGCATTTT	-	13	TRBV4-1	TRBJ1-5	few
CASTQGANIQYF	TGTGCCAGCACTCAGGGGGCCAACATTCAGTACTTC	TRBD1	12	TRBV2	TRBJ2-4	-
CASSHGQNSNTIYF	TGCGCCAGCAGCCACGGACAAAATTCGAACACCATATATTTT	-	14	TRBV5-1	TRBJ1-3	few
CASSLGIGTGDYEQYF	TGTGCCAGCAGCTTGGGCATCGGGACAGGGGACTACGAGCAGTACTTC	TRBD1	16	TRBV5-5	TRBJ2-7	-
CASSPFPGRAANTGELFF	TGTGCCAGCAGTCCTTTTCCTGGACGGGCCGCGAACACCGGGGAGCTGTTTTTT	-	18	TRBV12-3/TRBV12-4	TRBJ2-2	-
CASSPGSYQPQHF	TGTGCCAGCTCACCGGGGTCATATCAGCCCCAGCATTTT	-	13	TRBV18	TRBJ1-5	few
CASSDSSNTEAFF	TGTGCCAGCTCCGACAGCTCGAACACTGAAGCTTTCTTT	-	13	TRBV18	TRBJ1-1	-
CASSPLGAKMEAFF	TGTGCCAGCAGCCCACTGGGAGCCAAGATGGAAGCTTTCTTT	-	14	TRBV7-9	TRBJ1-1	-
CASTGQGLSYNEQFF	TGTGCCAGCACGGGACAGGGCCTATCCTACAATGAGCAGTTCTTC	TRBD1	15	TRBV2	TRBJ2-1	few
CAWKEGNYEQYF	TGTGCCTGGAAGGAGGGCAACTACGAGCAGTACTTC	-	12	TRBV30	TRBJ2-7	-
CASSPDFAGTEAFF	TGTGCCAGCAGTCCCGACTTCGCGGGTACTGAAGCTTTCTTT	-	14	TRBV12-3/TRBV12-4	TRBJ1-1	few
CASSFNPGLVTFF	TGTGCCAGCAGTTTTAATCCAGGCCTAGTGACTTTCTTT	-	13	TRBV12-3/TRBV12-4	TRBJ1-1	-
CASSLGGQINSPLHF	TGTGCCAGCAGCTTAGGAGGGCAGATCAATTCACCCCTCCACTTT	-	15	TRBV11-2	TRBJ1-6	few
CASTVGGQGAYEQYF	TGTGCCAGCACCGTAGGGGGACAGGGGGCCTACGAGCAGTACTTC	TRBD1	15	TRBV5-5	TRBJ2-7	few
CASSDRVDQPQHF	TGTGCCAGCAGTGATAGGGTTGATCAGCCCCAGCATTTT	-	13	TRBV2	TRBJ1-5	-
CASRLAGGFYNEQFF	TGTGCCAGCAGACTAGCGGGAGGTTTCTACAATGAGCAGTTCTTC	TRBD2	15	TRBV3-1	TRBJ2-1	few